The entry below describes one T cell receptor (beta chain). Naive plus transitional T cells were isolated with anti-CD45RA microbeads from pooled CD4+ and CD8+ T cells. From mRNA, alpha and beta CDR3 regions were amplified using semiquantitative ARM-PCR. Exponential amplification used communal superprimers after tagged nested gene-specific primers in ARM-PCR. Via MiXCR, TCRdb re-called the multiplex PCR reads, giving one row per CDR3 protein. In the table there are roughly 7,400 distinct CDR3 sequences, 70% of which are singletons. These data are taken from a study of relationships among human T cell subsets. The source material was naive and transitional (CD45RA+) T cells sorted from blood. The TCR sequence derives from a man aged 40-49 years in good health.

The CDR3 bases are TGTGCCAGCAGCAGCGACAGTCGAGGCACTGAAGCTTTCTTT. Translating it yields CASSSDSRGTEAFF. J is TRBJ1-1 and V is TRBV5-6; maybe TRBD1 (5 bases). V dropped 4 bases and J dropped 4 bases, with 14 bases sitting between them. The CDR3 loop spans 14 amino acids. Germline V lookup: CDR1 SGHDT, CDR2 YYEEEE.